This TCR beta chain stems from a study of T cells in Graves' hyperthyroidism and ophthalmopathy. Note on this clonotype: What it binds is unknown.

Amplified regions were TCR beta CDR3 sequences from RNA transcripts. A set of HTBI primers served as the primers for a first-round RT-PCR of the TCR CDR3. TCRdb re-called the multiplex PCR reads with MiXCR, one entry per CDR3 protein. The sample yields a few hundred thousand distinct CDR3 sequences, under 25% seen once. Patients showing uncontrolled infection, other autoimmune disease, pregnancy or lactation were ineligible. Study-level points and caveats: From stable hyperthyroidism, ophthalmopathy was set apart by a 13 V-J model. Median prediction lead before ophthalmopathy onset was 6.5 months with the model.

CDR3 size: 14 residues. Trimming took 7 bases from V and 4 from J; bases not matched to a gene: 8. The germline gives CDR1 MNHEY, CDR2 SVGEGT. This receptor was obtained from a man aged 18-30 years with Graves' hyperthyroidism. The genes are TRBV6-2 or TRBV6-3 and TRBJ2-7; 9 bases line up with TRBD2. Sequencing was performed on blood. This CDR3 is CASTLGLARYEQYF. The CDR3 DNA follows: TGTGCCAGCACTCTCGGACTAGCGAGGTACGAGCAGTACTTC.